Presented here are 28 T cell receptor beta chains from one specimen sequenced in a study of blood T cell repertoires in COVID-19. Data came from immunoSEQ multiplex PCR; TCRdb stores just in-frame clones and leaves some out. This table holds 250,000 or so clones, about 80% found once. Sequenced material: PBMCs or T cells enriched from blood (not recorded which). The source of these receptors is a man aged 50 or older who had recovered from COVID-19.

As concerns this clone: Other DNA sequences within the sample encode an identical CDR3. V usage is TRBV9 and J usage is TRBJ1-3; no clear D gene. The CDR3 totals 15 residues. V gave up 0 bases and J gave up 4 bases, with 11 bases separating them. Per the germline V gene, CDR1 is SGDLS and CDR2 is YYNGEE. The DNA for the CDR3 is TGTGCCAGCAGCGTAGTATCGGGTGCGGGAAACACCATATATTTT. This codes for CASSVVSGAGNTIYF.

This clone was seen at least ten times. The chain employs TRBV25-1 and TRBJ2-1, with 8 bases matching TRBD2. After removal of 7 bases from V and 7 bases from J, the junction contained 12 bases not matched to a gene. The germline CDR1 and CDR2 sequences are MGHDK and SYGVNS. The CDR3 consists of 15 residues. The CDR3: CASTGLAGFGNEQFF. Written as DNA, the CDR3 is TGTGCCAGCACCGGTCTAGCGGGTTTTGGGAATGAGCAGTTCTTC.

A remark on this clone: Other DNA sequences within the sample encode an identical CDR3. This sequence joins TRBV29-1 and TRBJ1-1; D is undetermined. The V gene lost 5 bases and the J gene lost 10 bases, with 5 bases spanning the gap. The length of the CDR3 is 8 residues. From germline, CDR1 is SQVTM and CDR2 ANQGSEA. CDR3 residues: CSVTGAFF. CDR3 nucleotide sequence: TGCAGCGTTACCGGAGCTTTCTTT. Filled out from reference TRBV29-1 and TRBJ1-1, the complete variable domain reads SAVISQKPSRDICQRGTSLTIQCQVDSQVTMMFWYRQQPGQSLTLIATANQGSEATYESGFVIDKFPISRPNLTFSTLTVSNMSPEDSSIYLCSVTGAFFGQGTRLTVV.

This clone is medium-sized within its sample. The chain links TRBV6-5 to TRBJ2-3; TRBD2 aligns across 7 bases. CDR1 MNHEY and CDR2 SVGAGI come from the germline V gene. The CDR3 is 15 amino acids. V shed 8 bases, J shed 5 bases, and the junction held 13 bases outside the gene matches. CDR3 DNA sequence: TGTGCCAGCGGCGCTTTGGCGGGAGAAGAAGATACGCAGTATTTT. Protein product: CASGALAGEEDTQYF.

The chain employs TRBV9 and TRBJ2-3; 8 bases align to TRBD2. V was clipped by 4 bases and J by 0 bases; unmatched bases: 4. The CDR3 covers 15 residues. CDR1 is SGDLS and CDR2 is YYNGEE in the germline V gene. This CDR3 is CASSQSGSSTDTQYF. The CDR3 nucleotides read TGTGCCAGCAGCCAAAGCGGGAGTAGCACAGATACGCAGTATTTT.

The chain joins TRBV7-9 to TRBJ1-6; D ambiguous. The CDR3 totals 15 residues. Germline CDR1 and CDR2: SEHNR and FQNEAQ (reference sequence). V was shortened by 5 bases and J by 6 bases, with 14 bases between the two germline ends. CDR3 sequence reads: CASSHDITGNSPLHF. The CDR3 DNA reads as TGTGCCAGCAGCCACGACATTACTGGTAATTCACCCCTCCACTTT.

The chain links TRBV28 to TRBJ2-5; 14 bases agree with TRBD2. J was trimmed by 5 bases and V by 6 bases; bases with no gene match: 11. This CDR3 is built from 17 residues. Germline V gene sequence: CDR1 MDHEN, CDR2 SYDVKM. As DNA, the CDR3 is TGTGCCAGCAGGACAGGGGGACTAGCGGGAGTAGGGGAGACCCAGTACTTC. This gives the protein CASRTGGLAGVGETQYF.

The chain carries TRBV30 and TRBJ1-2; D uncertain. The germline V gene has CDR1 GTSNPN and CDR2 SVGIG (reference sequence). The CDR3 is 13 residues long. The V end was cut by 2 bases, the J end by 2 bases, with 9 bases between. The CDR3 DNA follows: TGTGCCTGGAGTTTAACAGAAAACTATGGCTACACCTTC. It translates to CAWSLTENYGYTF.

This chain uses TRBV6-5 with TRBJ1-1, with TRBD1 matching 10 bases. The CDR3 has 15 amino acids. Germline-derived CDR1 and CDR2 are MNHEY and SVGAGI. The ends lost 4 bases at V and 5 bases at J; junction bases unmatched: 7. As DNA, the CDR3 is TGTGCCAGCAGTTCGTCCGGGACAGGGGTGACTGAAGCTTTCTTT. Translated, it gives CASSSSGTGVTEAFF.

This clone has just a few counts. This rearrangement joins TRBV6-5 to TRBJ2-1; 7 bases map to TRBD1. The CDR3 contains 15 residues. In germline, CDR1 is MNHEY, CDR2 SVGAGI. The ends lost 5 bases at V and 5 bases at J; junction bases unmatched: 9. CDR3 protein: CASSPDRVKDNEQFF. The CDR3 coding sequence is TGTGCCAGCAGTCCTGACAGGGTTAAGGACAATGAGCAGTTCTTC.

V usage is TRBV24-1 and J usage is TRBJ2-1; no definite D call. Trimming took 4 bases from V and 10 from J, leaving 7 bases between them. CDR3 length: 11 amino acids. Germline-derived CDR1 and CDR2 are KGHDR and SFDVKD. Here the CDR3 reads CATSELREQFF. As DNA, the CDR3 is TGTGCCACCAGTGAATTGCGGGAGCAGTTCTTC.

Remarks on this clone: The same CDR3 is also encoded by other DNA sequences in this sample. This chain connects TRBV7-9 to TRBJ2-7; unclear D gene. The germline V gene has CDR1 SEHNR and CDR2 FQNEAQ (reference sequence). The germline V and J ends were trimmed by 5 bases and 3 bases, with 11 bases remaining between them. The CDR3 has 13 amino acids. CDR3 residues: CASSRGDLYEQYF. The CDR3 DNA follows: TGTGCCAGCAGCCGAGGAGATCTCTACGAGCAGTACTTC.

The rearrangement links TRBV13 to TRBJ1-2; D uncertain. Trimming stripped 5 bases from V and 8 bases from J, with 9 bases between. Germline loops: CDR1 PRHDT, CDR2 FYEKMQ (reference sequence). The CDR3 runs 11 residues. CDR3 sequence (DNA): TGTGCCAGCAGCCCCGAGGTCGGCTACACCTTC. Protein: CASSPEVGYTF.

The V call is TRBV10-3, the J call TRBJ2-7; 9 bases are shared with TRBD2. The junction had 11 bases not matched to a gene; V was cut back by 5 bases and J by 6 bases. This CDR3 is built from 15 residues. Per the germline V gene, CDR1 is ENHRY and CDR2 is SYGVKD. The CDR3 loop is CAISSERGALGEQYF. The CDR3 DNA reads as TGTGCCATCAGTTCCGAGCGGGGGGCGTTGGGCGAGCAGTACTTC.

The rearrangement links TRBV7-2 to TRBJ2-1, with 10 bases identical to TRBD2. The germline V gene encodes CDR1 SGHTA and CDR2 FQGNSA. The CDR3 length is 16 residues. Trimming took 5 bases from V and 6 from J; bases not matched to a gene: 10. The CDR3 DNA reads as TGTGCCAGCAGCCCGATGAGGGGACTAGCGAGCAATGAGCAGTTCTTC. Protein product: CASSPMRGLASNEQFF. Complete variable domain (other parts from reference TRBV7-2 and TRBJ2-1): GAGVSQSPSNKVTEKGKDVELRCDPISGHTALYWYRQSLGQGLEFLIYFQGNSAPDKSGLPSDRFSAERTGGSVSTLTIQRTQQEDSAVYLCASSPMRGLASNEQFFGPGTRLTVL.

The CDR3 reads CASSVATDFYNEQFF. For the CDR3, the DNA is TGTGCCAGCAGCGTAGCTACGGACTTCTACAATGAGCAGTTCTTC. V and J are TRBV9 and TRBJ2-1; D perhaps matches TRBD2 (5 bases). From germline, CDR1 is SGDLS and CDR2 YYNGEE. V dropped 0 bases and J dropped 3 bases, with 10 bases sitting between them. The CDR3 loop spans 15 amino acids.

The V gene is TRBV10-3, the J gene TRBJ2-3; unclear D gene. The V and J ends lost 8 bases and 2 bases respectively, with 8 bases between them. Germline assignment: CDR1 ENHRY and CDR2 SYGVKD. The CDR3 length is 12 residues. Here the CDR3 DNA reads TGTGCCATCTCACAGAACACAGATACGCAGTATTTT. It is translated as CAISQNTDTQYF.

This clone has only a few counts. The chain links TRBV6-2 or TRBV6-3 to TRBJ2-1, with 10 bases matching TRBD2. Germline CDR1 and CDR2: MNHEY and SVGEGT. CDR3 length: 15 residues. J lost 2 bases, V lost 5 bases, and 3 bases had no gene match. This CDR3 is CASSATSGTYNEQFF. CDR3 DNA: TGTGCCAGCAGTGCCACTAGCGGGACCTACAATGAGCAGTTCTTC.

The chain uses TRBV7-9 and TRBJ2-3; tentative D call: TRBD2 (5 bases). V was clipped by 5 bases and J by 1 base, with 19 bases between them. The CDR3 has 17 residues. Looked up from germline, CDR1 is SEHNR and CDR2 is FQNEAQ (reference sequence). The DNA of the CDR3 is TGTGCCAGCAGCCCCACCGGAGGCATCCCCCGCACAGATACGCAGTATTTT. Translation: CASSPTGGIPRTDTQYF.

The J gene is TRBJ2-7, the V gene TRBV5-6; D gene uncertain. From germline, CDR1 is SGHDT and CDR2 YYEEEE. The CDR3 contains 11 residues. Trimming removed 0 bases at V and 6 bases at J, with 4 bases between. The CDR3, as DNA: TGTGCCAGCAGCTTGGCGTTCGAGCAGTACTTC. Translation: CASSLAFEQYF.

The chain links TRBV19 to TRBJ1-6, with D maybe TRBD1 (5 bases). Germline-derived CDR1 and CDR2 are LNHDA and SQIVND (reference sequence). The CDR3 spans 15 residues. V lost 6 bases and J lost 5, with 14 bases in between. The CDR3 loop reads CASRPRVPDNSPLHF. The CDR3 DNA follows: TGTGCCAGTAGACCCAGGGTTCCGGATAATTCACCCCTCCACTTT.

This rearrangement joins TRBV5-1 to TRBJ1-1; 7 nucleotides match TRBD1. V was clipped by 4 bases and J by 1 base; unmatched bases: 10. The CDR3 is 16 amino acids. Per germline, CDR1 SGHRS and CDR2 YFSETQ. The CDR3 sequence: CASSNTGAGPNTEAFF. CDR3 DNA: TGCGCCAGCAGCAACACAGGGGCAGGTCCGAACACTGAAGCTTTCTTT.

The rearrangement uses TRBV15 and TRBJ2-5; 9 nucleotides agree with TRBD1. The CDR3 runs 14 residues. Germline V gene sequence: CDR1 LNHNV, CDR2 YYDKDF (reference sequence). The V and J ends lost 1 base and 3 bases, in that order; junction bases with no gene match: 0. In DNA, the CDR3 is TGTGCCACCAGCAGAGGGACAGGGGAAGAGACCCAGTACTTC. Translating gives CATSRGTGEETQYF.

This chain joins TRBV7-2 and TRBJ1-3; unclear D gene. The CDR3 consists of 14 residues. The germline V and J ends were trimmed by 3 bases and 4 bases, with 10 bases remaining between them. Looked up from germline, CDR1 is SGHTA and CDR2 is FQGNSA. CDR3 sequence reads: CASSFDPGGNTIYF. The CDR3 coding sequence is TGTGCCAGCAGCTTTGATCCGGGGGGAAACACCATATATTTT.

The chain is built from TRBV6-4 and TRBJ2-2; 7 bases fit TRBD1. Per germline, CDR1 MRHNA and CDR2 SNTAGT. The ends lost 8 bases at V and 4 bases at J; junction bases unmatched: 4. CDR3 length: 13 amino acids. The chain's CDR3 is CASSGQTTGELFF. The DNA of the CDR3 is TGTGCCAGCTCGGGACAGACCACCGGGGAGCTGTTTTTT.

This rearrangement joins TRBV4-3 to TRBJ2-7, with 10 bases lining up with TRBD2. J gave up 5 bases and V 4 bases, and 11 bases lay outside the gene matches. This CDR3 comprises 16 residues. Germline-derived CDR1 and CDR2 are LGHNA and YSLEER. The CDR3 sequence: CASSPTLGLAGDEQYF. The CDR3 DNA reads TGCGCCAGCAGCCCTACGTTAGGGCTAGCGGGAGACGAGCAGTACTTC.

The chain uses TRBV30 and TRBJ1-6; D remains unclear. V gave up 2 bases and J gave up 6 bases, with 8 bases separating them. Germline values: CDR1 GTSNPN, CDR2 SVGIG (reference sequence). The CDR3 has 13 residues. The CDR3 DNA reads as TGTGCCTGGAGTTTAGCCGTTAATTCACCCCTCCACTTT. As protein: CAWSLAVNSPLHF.

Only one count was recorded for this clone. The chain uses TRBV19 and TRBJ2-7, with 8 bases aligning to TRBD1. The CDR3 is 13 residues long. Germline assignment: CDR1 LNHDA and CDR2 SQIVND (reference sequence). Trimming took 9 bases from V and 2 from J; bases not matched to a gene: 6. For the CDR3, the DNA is TGTGCCAGCGGGGCAGGGGGCACCTACGAGCAGTACTTC. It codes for CASGAGGTYEQYF.